These 14 T cell receptor beta chains originate from one sample sequenced in a study of cytomegalovirus exposure and HLA in healthy donors. With 60 Vbeta and 13 Jbeta primers, the PCR was carried out. The method was immunoSEQ multiplex PCR; TCRdb's version includes in-frame clones alone and lacks a portion of them. The sample holds about 150,000 clones; around 79% are singletons and the top ten take 7.5% to 9%. Sequencing input: PBMCs. All receptors come from a young man in good health and CMV-seropositive.

CDR3 protein: CASERVYNEQFF. In DNA form, the CDR3 reads TGTGCCAGCGAGCGGGTTTACAATGAGCAGTTCTTC. The rearrangement joins TRBV28 to TRBJ2-1, with D perhaps TRBD2 (6 bases). CDR3 length equals 12 residues. CDR1 MDHEN and CDR2 SYDVKM come from the germline V gene. V was pared by 8 bases and J by 4 bases, with 9 bases between.

V gene TRBV5-1 combines with J gene TRBJ2-3; 8 bases map to TRBD2. Germline V gene lookup returns CDR1 SGHRS and CDR2 YFSETQ. The CDR3 contains 14 residues. The J segment lost 6 bases and the V segment lost 4 bases, leaving 7 bases of the junction unmatched. The CDR3, as DNA: TGCGCCAGCAGCAGTGGACTAGCAGCCGATACGCAGTATTTT. It specifies CASSSGLAADTQYF.

This clone occurred a few times. This chain connects TRBV7-8 to TRBJ1-2; D gene unclear. V lost 9 bases, J lost 4 bases, and 18 bases lay in between. Germline V gives CDR1 SGHVS, CDR2 FQNEAQ. This CDR3 region has 14 residues. The CDR3 here is CASSPRESGYGYTF. CDR3 coding DNA: TGTGCCAGTTCCCCACGGGAGAGTGGCTATGGCTACACCTTC.

The chain carries TRBV30 and TRBJ1-5; tentative D call: TRBD1 (5 bases). CDR3 length equals 12 residues. Between the trimmed V and J ends, which lost 5 bases and 7 bases, there was a span of 12 bases. CDR1 and CDR2 (germline): GTSNPN, SVGIG (reference sequence). CDR3 bases: TGTGCCTGGGCCCAGTCAGGGCAGCCCCAGCATTTT. It yields the protein CAWAQSGQPQHF. The whole variable domain, remainder taken from reference TRBV30 and TRBJ1-5, is SQTIHQWPATLVQPVGSPLSLECTVEGTSNPNLYWYRQAAGRGLQLLFYSVGIGQISSEVPQNLSASRPQDRQFILSSKKLLLSDSGFYLCAWAQSGQPQHFGDGTRLSIL.

The V gene is TRBV28, the J gene TRBJ1-1; D perhaps matches TRBD1 (6 bases). The germline CDR1 and CDR2 sequences are MDHEN and SYDVKM. The CDR3 covers 12 residues. V lost 4 bases and J lost 8, with 11 bases in between. The CDR3 reads CASSSSGVEAFF. The CDR3 DNA reads as TGTGCCAGCAGTTCTTCAGGGGTGGAAGCTTTCTTT. Together with reference TRBV28 and TRBJ1-1, the CDR3 gives the full variable domain: DVKVTQSSRYLVKRTGEKVFLECVQDMDHENMFWYRQDPGLGLRLIYFSYDVKMKEKGDIPEGYSVSREKKERFSLILESASTNQTSMYLCASSSSGVEAFFGQGTRLTVV.

The rearrangement joins TRBV20-1 to TRBJ2-5, with 8 bases lining up with TRBD2. This CDR3 has 11 amino acids. Trimming removed 5 bases from V and 11 bases from J; junction bases left unmatched: 7. The V gene's germline CDR1 is DFQATT and CDR2 SNEGSKA (reference sequence). The chain's CDR3 is CSAPFGGEQYF. As DNA, the CDR3 is TGCAGTGCTCCCTTCGGGGGGGAGCAGTACTTC.

This clone was counted once. The CDR3 coding sequence is TGTGCCATCAGGGGGACAGGGGGCGACGAGCAGTACTTC. It is translated as CAIRGTGGDEQYF. The rearrangement uses TRBV10-3 and TRBJ2-7; 12 bases are shared with TRBD1. Trimming cost V 6 bases and J 5 bases; bases outside gene matches: 2. CDR1 and CDR2 from the germline V gene are ENHRY and SYGVKD. This CDR3 has 13 residues.

The V call is TRBV6-1, the J call TRBJ1-5; 12 nucleotides line up with TRBD1. The V segment lost 6 bases and the J segment 5 bases; nucleotides outside the gene matches: 2. There are 14 residues in the CDR3. Germline V gene sequence: CDR1 MNHNS, CDR2 SASEGT. DNA of the CDR3: TGTGCCAGCAGGGGGACAGGGGGCCATCAGCCCCAGCATTTT. Its protein is CASRGTGGHQPQHF.

This clone was counted a few times. This chain connects TRBV7-9 to TRBJ1-1; maybe TRBD1 (5 bases). CDR3 size: 15 residues. The V and J ends lost 2 bases and 0 bases respectively, with 10 bases between them. Germline loops: CDR1 SEHNR, CDR2 FQNEAQ (reference sequence). This CDR3 is CASSLRTGMNTEAFF. The CDR3 nucleotides read TGTGCCAGCAGCTTAAGAACAGGAATGAACACTGAAGCTTTCTTT. Variable domain in full (rest from reference TRBV7-9 and TRBJ1-1): DTGVSQNPRHKITKRGQNVTFRCDPISEHNRLYWYRQTLGQGPEFLTYFQNEAQLEKSRLLSDRFSAERPKGSFSTLEIQRTEQGDSAMYLCASSLRTGMNTEAFFGQGTRLTVV.

The chain uses TRBV29-1 and TRBJ2-1; D remains unclear. The ends were cut back, 2 bases at V and 7 bases at J, with 9 bases in the middle. The CDR3 runs to 12 residues. Germline V gene lookup returns CDR1 SQVTM and CDR2 ANQGSEA. The CDR3 sequence: CSVERLVNEQFF. The CDR3 DNA sequence: TGCAGCGTTGAACGGCTAGTAAATGAGCAGTTCTTC.

This clone has only a few counts. V usage is TRBV6-5 and J usage is TRBJ2-1; 10 bases align to TRBD2. V dropped 2 bases and J dropped 11; count of bases not matched to a gene: 9. The CDR3 has 15 amino acids. The V gene's germline CDR1 is MNHEY and CDR2 SVGAGI. This CDR3 reads CASSYGSSGGGQQFF. The CDR3 nucleotides are TGTGCCAGCAGTTACGGGTCTAGCGGGGGAGGTCAGCAGTTCTTC.

The count of this clone is one. The V gene is TRBV11-2, the J gene TRBJ2-1; TRBD2 matches at 8 bases. The germline gives CDR1 SGHAT, CDR2 FQNNGV. V gave up 0 bases and J gave up 3 bases; unmatched junction bases: 4. The CDR3 runs 16 residues. The CDR3 sequence: CASSLDRAGGYNEQFF. The CDR3 coding sequence is TGTGCCAGCAGCTTAGATCGGGCGGGGGGCTACAATGAGCAGTTCTTC.

The chain recombines TRBV19 with TRBJ1-1; 7 nucleotides line up with TRBD1. V dropped 7 bases and J dropped 1; count of bases not matched to a gene: 12. Germline CDR1 reads LNHDA; CDR2 reads SQIVND (reference sequence). CDR3 length equals 16 residues. CDR3 in DNA: TGTGCCAGTAAGGGGGCCTGGAAGGTAGGGAACACTGAAGCTTTCTTT. Its translation is CASKGAWKVGNTEAFF. The whole variable domain, filled in from reference TRBV19 and TRBJ1-1, reads DGGITQSPKYLFRKEGQNVTLSCEQNLNHDAMYWYRQDPGQGLRLIYYSQIVNDFQKGDIAEGYSVSREKKESFPLTVTSAQKNPTAFYLCASKGAWKVGNTEAFFGQGTRLTVV.

A single count supports this clone. This chain joins TRBV2 and TRBJ1-5, with a possible D match to TRBD1 (5 bases). With 2 bases removed from V and 1 base from J, the gap between germline ends came to 12 bases. This CDR3 has 16 amino acids. Germline CDR1 and CDR2: SNHLY and FYNNEI. The DNA of the CDR3 is TGTGCCAGCAGTGAACGGACATTTTTCAGCAATCAGCCCCAGCATTTT. Its protein product is CASSERTFFSNQPQHF.